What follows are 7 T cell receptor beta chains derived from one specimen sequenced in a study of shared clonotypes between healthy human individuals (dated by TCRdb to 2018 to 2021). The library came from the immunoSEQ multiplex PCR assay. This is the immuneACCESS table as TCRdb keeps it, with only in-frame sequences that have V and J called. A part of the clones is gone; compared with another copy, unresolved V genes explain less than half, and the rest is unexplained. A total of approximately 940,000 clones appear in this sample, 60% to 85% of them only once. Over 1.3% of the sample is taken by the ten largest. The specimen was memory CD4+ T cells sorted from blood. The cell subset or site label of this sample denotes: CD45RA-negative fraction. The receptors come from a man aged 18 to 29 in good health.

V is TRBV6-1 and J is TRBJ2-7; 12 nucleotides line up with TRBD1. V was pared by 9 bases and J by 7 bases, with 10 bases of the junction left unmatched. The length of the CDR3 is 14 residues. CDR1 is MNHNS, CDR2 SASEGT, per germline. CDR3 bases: TGTGCCAGTCGCCGGGACAGGGGGCTTGGGGAGCAGTACTTC. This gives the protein CASRRDRGLGEQYF.

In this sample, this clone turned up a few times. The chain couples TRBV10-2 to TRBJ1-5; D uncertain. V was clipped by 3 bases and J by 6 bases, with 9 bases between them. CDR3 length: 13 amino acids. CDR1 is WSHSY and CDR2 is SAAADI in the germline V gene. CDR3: CASSDRVLQPQHF. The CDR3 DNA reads TGCGCCAGCAGTGATAGGGTGCTTCAGCCCCAGCATTTT.

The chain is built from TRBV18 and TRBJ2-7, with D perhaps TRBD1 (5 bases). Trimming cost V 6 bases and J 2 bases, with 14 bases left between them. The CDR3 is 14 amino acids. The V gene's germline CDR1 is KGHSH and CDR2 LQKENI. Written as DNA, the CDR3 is TGTGCCAGCTCCCCTAGGGGCCAGCCCTACGAGCAGTACTTC. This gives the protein CASSPRGQPYEQYF.

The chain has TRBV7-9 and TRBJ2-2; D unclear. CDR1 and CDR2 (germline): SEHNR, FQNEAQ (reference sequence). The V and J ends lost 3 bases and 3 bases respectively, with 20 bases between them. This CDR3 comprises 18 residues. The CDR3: CASSFTSLIGHDTGELFF. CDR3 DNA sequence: TGTGCCAGCAGCTTCACCTCCCTGATCGGTCATGACACCGGGGAGCTGTTTTTT.

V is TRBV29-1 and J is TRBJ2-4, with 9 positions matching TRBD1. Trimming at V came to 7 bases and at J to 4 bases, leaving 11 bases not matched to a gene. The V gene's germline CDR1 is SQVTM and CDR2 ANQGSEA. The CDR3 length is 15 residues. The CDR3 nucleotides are TGCAGCGGTTGGGAGGGACAGGGAACGAAAAACATTCAGTACTTC. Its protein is CSGWEGQGTKNIQYF.

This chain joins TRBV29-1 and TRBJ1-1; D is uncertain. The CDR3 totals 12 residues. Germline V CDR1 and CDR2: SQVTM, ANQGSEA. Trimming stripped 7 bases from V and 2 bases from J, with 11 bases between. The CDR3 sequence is CSARWGNTEAFF. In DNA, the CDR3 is TGCAGCGCGCGGTGGGGAAACACTGAAGCTTTCTTT. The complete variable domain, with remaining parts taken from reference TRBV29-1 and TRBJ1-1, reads SAVISQKPSRDICQRGTSLTIQCQVDSQVTMMFWYRQQPGQSLTLIATANQGSEATYESGFVIDKFPISRPNLTFSTLTVSNMSPEDSSIYLCSARWGNTEAFFGQGTRLTVV.

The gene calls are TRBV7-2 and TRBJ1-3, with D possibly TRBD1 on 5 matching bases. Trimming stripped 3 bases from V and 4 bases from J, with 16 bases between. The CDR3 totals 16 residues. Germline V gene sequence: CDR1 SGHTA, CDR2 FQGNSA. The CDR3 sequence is CASSLGEGRLGNTIYF. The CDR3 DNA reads TGTGCCAGCAGCTTGGGGGAGGGACGTCTAGGAAACACCATATATTTT.